The present T cell receptor (beta chain) was sequenced within a study of blood T cell repertoires in COVID-19. Study overall: Material from acute and convalescent COVID-19 was sourced from the United States, Italy and Spain. PBMCs, B-cell-depleted T cells, or T cells provided the cDNA or gDNA that made up the material.

Enrolled during active infection, Seattle patients were then followed longitudinally. In the source study's methods: Reference gene primer amplification gave nucleated cell count estimates. The assay was immunoSEQ multiplex PCR, and TCRdb's table has in-frame clones only and misses some. V and J calls and clone size are as listed in that table; D and trimming were resolved from the DNA. This sample has approximately 260,000 clones, with roughly 89% found just once. Looked up from germline, CDR1 is SGHTA and CDR2 is FQGNSA. The germline V and J ends were trimmed by 5 bases and 1 base, with 9 bases remaining between them. The CDR3 is made up of 14 amino acids.

This receptor was taken from a woman aged 55 to 70 with COVID-19, enrolled during active disease. The V gene is TRBV7-2, the J gene TRBJ1-5; TRBD1 might be the D (6 bases). Sample: peripheral blood. The CDR3 region is CASSPGVSNQPQHF. The DNA for the CDR3 is TGTGCCAGCAGCCCAGGGGTGAGCAATCAGCCCCAGCATTTT.